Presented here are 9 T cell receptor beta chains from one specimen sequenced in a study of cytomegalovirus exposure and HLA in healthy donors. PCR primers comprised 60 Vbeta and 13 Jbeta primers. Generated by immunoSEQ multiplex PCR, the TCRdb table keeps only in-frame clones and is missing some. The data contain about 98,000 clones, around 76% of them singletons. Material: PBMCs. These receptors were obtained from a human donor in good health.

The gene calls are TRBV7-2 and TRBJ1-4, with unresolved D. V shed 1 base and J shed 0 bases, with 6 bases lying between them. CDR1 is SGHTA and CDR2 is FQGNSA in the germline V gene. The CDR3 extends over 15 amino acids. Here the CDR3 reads CASSLVVATNEKLFF. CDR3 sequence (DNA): TGTGCCAGCAGCTTAGTAGTAGCAACTAATGAAAAACTGTTTTTT. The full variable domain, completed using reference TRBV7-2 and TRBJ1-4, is GAGVSQSPSNKVTEKGKDVELRCDPISGHTALYWYRQSLGQGLEFLIYFQGNSAPDKSGLPSDRFSAERTGGSVSTLTIQRTQQEDSAVYLCASSLVVATNEKLFFGSGTQLSVL.

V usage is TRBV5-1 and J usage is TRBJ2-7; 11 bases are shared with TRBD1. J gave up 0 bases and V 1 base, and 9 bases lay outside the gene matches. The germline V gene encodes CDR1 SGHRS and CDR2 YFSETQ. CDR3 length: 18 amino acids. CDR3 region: CASSLYRTGGSPSYEQYF. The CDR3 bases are TGCGCCAGCAGCTTGTACAGGACAGGGGGCTCACCCTCCTACGAGCAGTACTTC.

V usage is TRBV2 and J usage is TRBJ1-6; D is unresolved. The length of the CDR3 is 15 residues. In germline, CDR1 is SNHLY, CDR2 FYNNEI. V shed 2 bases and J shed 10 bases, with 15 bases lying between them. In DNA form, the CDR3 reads TGTGCCAGCAGTGAATTAGAGGTCGTGCGATCACCCCTCCACTTT. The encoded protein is CASSELEVVRSPLHF.

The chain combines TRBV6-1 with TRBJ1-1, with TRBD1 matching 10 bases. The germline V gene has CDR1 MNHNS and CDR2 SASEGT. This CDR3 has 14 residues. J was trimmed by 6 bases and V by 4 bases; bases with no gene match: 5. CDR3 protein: CASSAGQGVSEAFF. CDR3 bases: TGTGCCAGCAGTGCCGGACAGGGGGTCTCTGAAGCTTTCTTT.

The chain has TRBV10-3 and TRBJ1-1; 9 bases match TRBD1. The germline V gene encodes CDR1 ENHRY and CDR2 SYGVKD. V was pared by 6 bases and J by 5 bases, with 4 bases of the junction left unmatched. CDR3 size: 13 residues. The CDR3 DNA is TGTGCCATCAGGGACAGGGGTCGGACTGAAGCTTTCTTT. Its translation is CAIRDRGRTEAFF.

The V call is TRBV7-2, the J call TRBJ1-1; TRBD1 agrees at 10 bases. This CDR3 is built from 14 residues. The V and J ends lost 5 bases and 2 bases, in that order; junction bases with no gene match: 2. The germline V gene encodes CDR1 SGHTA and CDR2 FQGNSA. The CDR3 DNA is TGTGCCAGCAGCCGACAGGGGGCAAACACTGAAGCTTTCTTT. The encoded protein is CASSRQGANTEAFF.

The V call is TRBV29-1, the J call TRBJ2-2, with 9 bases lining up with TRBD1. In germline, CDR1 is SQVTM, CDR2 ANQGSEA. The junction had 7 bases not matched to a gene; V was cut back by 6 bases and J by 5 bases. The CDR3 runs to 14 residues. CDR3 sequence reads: CSVLQGARTGELFF. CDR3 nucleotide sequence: TGCAGCGTCCTACAGGGGGCGAGGACCGGGGAGCTGTTTTTT.

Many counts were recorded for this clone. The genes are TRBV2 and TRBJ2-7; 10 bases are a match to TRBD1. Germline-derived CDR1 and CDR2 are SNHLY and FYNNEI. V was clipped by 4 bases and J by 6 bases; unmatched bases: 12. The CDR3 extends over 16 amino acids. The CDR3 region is CASSVVYGDRGREQYF. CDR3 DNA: TGTGCCAGCAGTGTTGTGTATGGGGACAGGGGACGCGAGCAGTACTTC.

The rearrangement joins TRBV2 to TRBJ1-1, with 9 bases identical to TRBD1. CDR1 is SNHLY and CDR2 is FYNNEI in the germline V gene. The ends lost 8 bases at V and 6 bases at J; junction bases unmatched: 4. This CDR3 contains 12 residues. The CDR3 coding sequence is TGTGCCAGCGGACAGGGGTTGGCTGAAGCTTTCTTT. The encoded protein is CASGQGLAEAFF.